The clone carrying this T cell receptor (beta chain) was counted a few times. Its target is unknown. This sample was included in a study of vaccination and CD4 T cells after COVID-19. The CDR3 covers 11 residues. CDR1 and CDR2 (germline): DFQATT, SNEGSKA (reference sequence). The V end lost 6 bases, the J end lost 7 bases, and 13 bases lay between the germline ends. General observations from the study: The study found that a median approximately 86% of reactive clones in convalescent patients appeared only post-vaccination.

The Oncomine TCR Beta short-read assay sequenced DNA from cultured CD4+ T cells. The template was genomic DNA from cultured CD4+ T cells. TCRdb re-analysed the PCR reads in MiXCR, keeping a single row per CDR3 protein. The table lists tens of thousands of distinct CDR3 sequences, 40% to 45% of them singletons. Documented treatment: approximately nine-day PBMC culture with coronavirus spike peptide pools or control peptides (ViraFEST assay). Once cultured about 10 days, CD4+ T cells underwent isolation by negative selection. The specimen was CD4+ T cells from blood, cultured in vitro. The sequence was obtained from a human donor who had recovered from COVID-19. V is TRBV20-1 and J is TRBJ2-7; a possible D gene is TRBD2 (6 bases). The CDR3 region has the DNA TGCAGTGCCCCCGCCGGGGGTGAGCAGTACTTC. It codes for CSAPAGGEQYF.